The 25 T cell receptor beta chains reported below all come from one sample, sequenced in a study of blood T cell repertoires in COVID-19. The method was immunoSEQ multiplex PCR; TCRdb's version includes in-frame clones alone and lacks a portion of them. Here the sample spans roughly 150,000 clones, approximately 82% being singletons. Material: peripheral blood. The source is a man in his 70s who had recovered from COVID-19.

The rearrangement links TRBV6-1 to TRBJ2-7; 7 nucleotides align to TRBD2. Germline-derived CDR1 and CDR2 are MNHNS and SASEGT. V was clipped by 1 base and J by 2 bases; unmatched bases: 5. This CDR3 region has 15 residues. DNA of the CDR3: TGTGCCAGCAGTGAAGGGGGAGGGTTAACCTACGAGCAGTACTTC. Amino acids: CASSEGGGLTYEQYF.

V usage is TRBV18 and J usage is TRBJ1-6; 8 nucleotides match TRBD1. The CDR3 contains 15 residues. From germline, CDR1 is KGHSH and CDR2 LQKENI. J gave up 10 bases and V 2 bases, and 7 bases lay outside the gene matches. The CDR3 region is CASSPGQGPGSPLHF. Here the CDR3 DNA reads TGTGCCAGCTCACCAGGACAGGGACCGGGATCACCCCTCCACTTT.

V is TRBV9 and J is TRBJ2-1; TRBD1 agrees at 8 bases. The CDR3 covers 17 residues. Germline V gives CDR1 SGDLS, CDR2 YYNGEE. J gave up 8 bases and V 3 bases, and 16 bases lay outside the gene matches. In nucleotides, the CDR3 is TGTGCCAGCAGCGCAGCAGGTATGGGACAGGATTATGATGAGCAGTTCTTC. Translation gives CASSAAGMGQDYDEQFF.

This sequence joins TRBV10-2 and TRBJ1-6, with 7 bases matching TRBD1. J gave up 7 bases and V 2 bases, and 2 bases lay outside the gene matches. Germline values: CDR1 WSHSY, CDR2 SAAADI. This CDR3 has 14 residues. In nucleotides, the CDR3 is TGCGCCAGCAGTGAGCAGGGGGACAATTCACCCCTCCACTTT. It is translated as CASSEQGDNSPLHF.

The gene calls are TRBV5-1 and TRBJ2-5; 9 positions match TRBD1. CDR3 length equals 12 residues. Looked up from germline, CDR1 is SGHRS and CDR2 is YFSETQ. The V segment lost 0 bases and the J segment 13 bases; nucleotides outside the gene matches: 4. CDR3 DNA: TGCGCCAGCAGCTTGGACAGGGGGCGTTTGTACTTC. Translating gives CASSLDRGRLYF. The whole variable domain, remainder taken from reference TRBV5-1 and TRBJ2-5, is KAGVTQTPRYLIKTRGQQVTLSCSPISGHRSVSWYQQTPGQGLQFLFEYFSETQRNKGNFPGRFSGRQFSNSRSEMNVSTLELGDSALYLCASSLDRGRLYFGPGTRLLVL.

The rearrangement uses TRBV3-1 (or the pseudogene TRBV3-2) and TRBJ1-5, with D perhaps TRBD1 (6 bases). V lost 3 bases, J lost 5 bases, and 8 bases lay in between. The V gene's germline CDR1 is LGHDT and CDR2 YNNKEL (reference sequence). The CDR3 spans 13 residues. The CDR3 is CASSQGGHQPQHF. In DNA, the CDR3 is TGTGCCAGCAGCCAGGGGGGGCATCAGCCCCAGCATTTT.

The rearrangement links TRBV28 to TRBJ2-2, with D maybe TRBD1 (6 bases). The CDR3 sequence is 14 residues long. Per germline, CDR1 MDHEN and CDR2 SYDVKM. The germline V and J ends were trimmed by 3 bases and 1 base, with 6 bases remaining between them. The CDR3 sequence: CASSLGQNTGELFF. As DNA, the CDR3 is TGTGCCAGCAGTTTGGGACAGAACACCGGGGAGCTGTTTTTT. The whole variable domain, filled in from reference TRBV28 and TRBJ2-2, reads DVKVTQSSRYLVKRTGEKVFLECVQDMDHENMFWYRQDPGLGLRLIYFSYDVKMKEKGDIPEGYSVSREKKERFSLILESASTNQTSMYLCASSLGQNTGELFFGEGSRLTVL.

The chain recombines TRBV19 with TRBJ2-1, with 8 bases lining up with TRBD2. CDR1 is LNHDA, CDR2 SQIVND, per germline (reference sequence). The CDR3 loop spans 16 amino acids. V lost 1 base to trimming and J lost 0 bases; unmatched junction nucleotides: 2. For the CDR3, the DNA is TGTGCCAGTAGTATAGGAAGCGGGAGCTCCTACAATGAGCAGTTCTTC. It specifies CASSIGSGSSYNEQFF.

CDR3 residues: CASSSGQSNTEAFF. The DNA of the CDR3 is TGTGCCAGCAGTTCGGGACAGTCGAACACTGAAGCTTTCTTT. This chain uses TRBV28 with TRBJ1-1; 7 bases line up with TRBD1. The CDR3 totals 14 residues. Germline assignment: CDR1 MDHEN and CDR2 SYDVKM. V was pared by 4 bases and J by 1 base, with 3 bases of the junction left unmatched.

The chain links TRBV6-2 or TRBV6-3 to TRBJ2-1, with D uncertain. There are 16 residues in the CDR3. Trimming cost V 4 bases and J 10 bases, with 23 bases left between them. The germline V gene encodes CDR1 MNHEY and CDR2 SVGEGT. The CDR3 loop reads CASSSNFFHRPPEQFF. CDR3 nucleotide sequence: TGTGCCAGCAGTTCCAACTTTTTCCACAGACCCCCAGAGCAGTTCTTC.

This clone turned up a few times. The rearrangement joins TRBV2 to TRBJ1-2; TRBD1 aligns across 8 bases. V lost 5 bases and J lost 6; bases outside the gene matches: 5. The CDR3 loop spans 13 amino acids. Per germline, CDR1 SNHLY and CDR2 FYNNEI. The CDR3 DNA reads TGTGCCAGCAGTAAAGGACAGGGTGATGGCTACACCTTC. As protein: CASSKGQGDGYTF.

This clone occurred once. The chain is built from TRBV7-9 and TRBJ2-3; TRBD2 might be the D (6 bases). V shed 6 bases and J shed 4 bases, with 17 bases lying between them. The CDR3 has 15 residues. Germline V gives CDR1 SEHNR, CDR2 FQNEAQ (reference sequence). CDR3 in DNA: TGTGCCAGCAGTTATGGGGGGAGCGTCCCAGATACGCAGTATTTT. It encodes CASSYGGSVPDTQYF. Together with reference TRBV7-9 and TRBJ2-3, the CDR3 gives the full variable domain: DTGVSQNPRHKITKRGQNVTFRCDPISEHNRLYWYRQTLGQGPEFLTYFQNEAQLEKSRLLSDRFSAERPKGSFSTLEIQRTEQGDSAMYLCASSYGGSVPDTQYFGPGTRLTVL.

V usage is TRBV2 and J usage is TRBJ2-3, with 11 nucleotides matching TRBD2. The J segment lost 5 bases and the V segment lost 6 bases, leaving 13 bases of the junction unmatched. Germline V gene lookup returns CDR1 SNHLY and CDR2 FYNNEI. The CDR3 runs 17 residues. This chain's CDR3 is CASSSTLAGVRIDTQYF. CDR3 bases: TGTGCCAGCAGCTCCACACTAGCGGGAGTACGGATAGATACGCAGTATTTT.

V is TRBV2 and J is TRBJ1-5; tentatively, D is TRBD1 (5 bases). CDR3 length: 14 amino acids. V was trimmed by 7 bases and J by 2 bases, leaving 12 bases between them. Germline V lookup: CDR1 SNHLY, CDR2 FYNNEI. CDR3 nucleotide sequence: TGTGCCAGCATGGGGCTTGCGGGCAATCAGCCCCAGCATTTT. Translating gives CASMGLAGNQPQHF. The full variable domain, with the rest looked up from reference TRBV2 and TRBJ1-5, is EPEVTQTPSHQVTQMGQEVILRCVPISNHLYFYWYRQILGQKVEFLVSFYNNEISEKSEIFDDQFSVERPDGSNFTLKIRSTKLEDSAMYFCASMGLAGNQPQHFGDGTRLSIL.

The chain joins TRBV5-4 to TRBJ2-1; 11 positions agree with TRBD2. The CDR3 runs to 17 residues. Germline trimming cut 0 bases from V and 5 bases from J; bases unmatched to any gene: 7. In germline, CDR1 is SGHNT, CDR2 YYREEE (reference sequence). The CDR3 loop reads CASSLALTSGAHNEQFF. CDR3 in DNA: TGTGCCAGCAGCTTGGCCCTGACTAGCGGGGCCCACAATGAGCAGTTCTTC. The variable domain in full, with the rest retrieved from reference TRBV5-4 and TRBJ2-1, is ETGVTQSPTHLIKTRGQQVTLRCSSQSGHNTVSWYQQALGQGPQFIFQYYREEENGRGNFPPRFSGLQFPNYSSELNVNALELDDSALYLCASSLALTSGAHNEQFFGPGTRLTVL.

The CDR3 region has the DNA TGCGCCAGCAGCTTGGTTATAGGGGCTAGAGAGACCCAGTACTTC. It codes for CASSLVIGARETQYF. The J gene is TRBJ2-5, the V gene TRBV5-1; possibly TRBD1 for D (5 bases). CDR1 is SGHRS and CDR2 is YFSETQ in the germline V gene. The ends were cut back, 0 bases at V and 4 bases at J, with 13 bases in the middle. The CDR3 runs 15 residues.

CDR3 bases: TGTGCCAGCAGTTTGCCTCCCACTAGCGGGAGAATACCCACAGATACGCAGTATTTT. This sequence encodes CASSLPPTSGRIPTDTQYF. This chain joins TRBV27 and TRBJ2-3; 11 bases agree with TRBD2. The ends lost 3 bases at V and 2 bases at J; junction bases unmatched: 13. Germline V CDR1 and CDR2: MNHEY, SMNVEV (reference sequence). The CDR3 length is 19 residues.

CDR3 nucleotides: TGTGCCAGCAGCAACACATTTACAGATACGCAGTATTTT. Its protein product is CASSNTFTDTQYF. The J gene is TRBJ2-3, the V gene TRBV7-2; D uncertain. This CDR3 is 13 amino acids long. The V gene lost 5 bases and the J gene lost 3 bases, with 9 bases spanning the gap. Germline V gives CDR1 SGHTA, CDR2 FQGNSA.

This clone was counted a few times. This sequence joins TRBV9 and TRBJ1-2; D might be TRBD1 (6 bases). CDR3 length equals 17 residues. The ends were cut back, 4 bases at V and 5 bases at J, with 24 bases in the middle. CDR1 and CDR2 (germline): SGDLS, YYNGEE. Here the CDR3 DNA reads TGTGCCAGCAGCCAATCTCGGGACACCATGCCTTGGTATGGCTACACCTTC. Its translation: CASSQSRDTMPWYGYTF.

Of note for this clone: Within the sample, other DNA sequences also encode this same CDR3. The chain joins TRBV11-3 to TRBJ2-2, with D possibly TRBD2 on 5 matching bases. Germline V gives CDR1 SGHNT, CDR2 YENEEA. The V gene lost 1 base and the J gene lost 7 bases, with 10 bases spanning the gap. The length of the CDR3 is 14 residues. The CDR3 spells CASSLGGSGGELFF. The DNA for the CDR3 is TGTGCCAGCAGCTTAGGAGGGTCGGGCGGGGAGCTGTTTTTT.

The V and J genes are TRBV12-3 or TRBV12-4 and TRBJ2-5; no definite D call. Trimming cost V 5 bases and J 5 bases, with 12 bases left between them. The CDR3 runs to 13 residues. The CDR3, as DNA: TGTGCCAGCAGTATAGACACATCCGAGACCCAGTACTTC. Its translation is CASSIDTSETQYF.

The genes are TRBV19 and TRBJ1-5; a possible D gene is TRBD1 (6 bases). The CDR3 has 16 amino acids. Germline-derived CDR1 and CDR2 are LNHDA and SQIVND (reference sequence). V lost 5 bases and J 0 bases, leaving 14 bases between the germline ends. Written as DNA, the CDR3 is TGTGCCAGTAGTCCCAGGGGATTTTTTAGCAATCAGCCCCAGCATTTT. Translated: CASSPRGFFSNQPQHF.

CDR3 sequence reads: CASSSLSGTSGAAYEQYF. The CDR3 bases are TGTGCCAGCAGCTCCCTCTCCGGGACTAGCGGGGCGGCCTACGAGCAGTACTTC. The chain is built from TRBV11-2 and TRBJ2-7; 13 nucleotides agree with TRBD2. Germline CDR1 reads SGHAT; CDR2 reads FQNNGV. V lost 4 bases, J lost 2 bases, and 11 bases stayed unmatched. The CDR3 is 18 residues long.

The gene calls are TRBV18 and TRBJ2-7; 7 positions agree with TRBD2. CDR1 is KGHSH, CDR2 LQKENI, per germline. V lost 1 base and J lost 1; bases outside the gene matches: 4. This CDR3 spans 15 amino acids. The chain's CDR3 is CASSPQGGTSYEQYF. In DNA, the CDR3 is TGTGCCAGCTCACCACAGGGAGGGACGTCCTACGAGCAGTACTTC. Supplemented by reference TRBV18 and TRBJ2-7, the full variable domain reads NAGVMQNPRHLVRRRGQEARLRCSPMKGHSHVYWYRQLPEEGLKFMVYLQKENIIDESGMPKERFSAEFPKEGPSILRIQQVVRGDSAAYFCASSPQGGTSYEQYFGPGTRLTVT.

This clone was counted once. This chain uses TRBV19 with TRBJ2-5, with D maybe TRBD1 (6 bases). Germline V CDR1 and CDR2: LNHDA, SQIVND (reference sequence). V gave up 5 bases and J gave up 5 bases, with 12 bases separating them. The CDR3 spans 13 residues. CDR3 protein: CASSQDSRETQYF. The CDR3 nucleotides read TGTGCCAGTAGTCAGGACAGTCGGGAGACCCAGTACTTC.